The present T cell receptor (beta chain) was sequenced within a study of blood T cell repertoires in COVID-19. In the authors' methods: Quantification of nucleated cells was approximated via reference gene primer amplification. Sequenced by immunoSEQ multiplex PCR; TCRdb stores in-frame clones only, minus some. V and J calls and clone size are those listed in that table; D and trimming were worked out from the DNA. The sample includes about 370,000 clones, around 89% of them seen just once. Trimming left V 3 bases short and J 2 bases short, with 11 bases between. The CDR3 loop spans 14 amino acids. CDR1 and CDR2 from the germline V gene are GTSNPN and SVGIG (reference sequence).

What was sequenced was PBMCs or T cells enriched from blood (not recorded which). The source is a man in his late teens or twenties who had recovered from COVID-19. V is TRBV30 and J is TRBJ1-5; D not certain. CDR3 loop: CAWRGSGGNQPQHF. In DNA, the CDR3 is TGTGCCTGGAGGGGGAGCGGGGGCAATCAGCCCCAGCATTTT.